This T cell receptor beta chain was retrieved from a study of siplizumab effects on memory and regulatory T cells. Clones were sequenced by immunoSEQ multiplex PCR, and TCRdb holds only the in-frame ones, with some missing. The sample lists 100,000 or so clones; around 90% were seen once. From germline, CDR1 is SGHTA and CDR2 FQGTGA. V lost 3 bases to trimming and J lost 6 bases, with 9 bases between them. The length of the CDR3 is 13 residues. Sequenced material: non-Treg CD4+ T cells sorted from blood. This sequence originates from a human donor in good health. This chain joins TRBV7-3 and TRBJ2-1; D is unresolved. The CDR3 here is CASSFRGTNEQFF. In nucleotides, the CDR3 is TGTGCCAGCAGCTTCCGAGGAACCAATGAGCAGTTCTTC.